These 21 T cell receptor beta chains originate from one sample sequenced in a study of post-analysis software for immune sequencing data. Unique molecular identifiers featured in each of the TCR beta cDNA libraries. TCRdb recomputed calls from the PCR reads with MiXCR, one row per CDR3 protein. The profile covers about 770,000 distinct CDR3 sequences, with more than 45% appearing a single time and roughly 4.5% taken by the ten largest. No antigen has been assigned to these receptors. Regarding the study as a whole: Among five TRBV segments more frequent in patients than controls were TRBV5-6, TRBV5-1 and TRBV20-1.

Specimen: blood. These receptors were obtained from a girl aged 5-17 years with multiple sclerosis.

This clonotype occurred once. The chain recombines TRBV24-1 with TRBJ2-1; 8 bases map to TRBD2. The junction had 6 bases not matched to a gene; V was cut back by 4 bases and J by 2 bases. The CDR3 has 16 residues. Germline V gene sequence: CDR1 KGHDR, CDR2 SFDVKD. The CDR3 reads CATSDPSGSTYNEQFF. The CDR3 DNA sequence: TGTGCCACCAGTGACCCGAGCGGGAGTACCTACAATGAGCAGTTCTTC.

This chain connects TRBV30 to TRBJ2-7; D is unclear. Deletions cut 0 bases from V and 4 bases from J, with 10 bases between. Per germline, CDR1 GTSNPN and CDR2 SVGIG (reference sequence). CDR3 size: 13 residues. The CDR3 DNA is TGTGCCTGGAGTGTGGGCAGGTTATACGAGCAGTACTTC. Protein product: CAWSVGRLYEQYF.

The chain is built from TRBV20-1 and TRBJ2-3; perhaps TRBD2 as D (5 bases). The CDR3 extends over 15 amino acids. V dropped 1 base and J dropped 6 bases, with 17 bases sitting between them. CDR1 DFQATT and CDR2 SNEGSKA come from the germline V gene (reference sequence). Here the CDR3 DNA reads TGCAGTGCTAGAGGGAGCGAGAGGGCCTCGGATACGCAGTATTTT. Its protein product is CSARGSERASDTQYF.

The CDR3 loop reads CASSRTGYSYEQYF. The CDR3 DNA is TGTGCCAGCAGCAGGACAGGGTATTCCTACGAGCAGTACTTC. This chain links TRBV12-3 or TRBV12-4 with TRBJ2-4, with 8 positions matching TRBD1. The DNA matches TRBJ2-7 better at its end, which makes the J call doubtful. This CDR3 is 14 amino acids long.

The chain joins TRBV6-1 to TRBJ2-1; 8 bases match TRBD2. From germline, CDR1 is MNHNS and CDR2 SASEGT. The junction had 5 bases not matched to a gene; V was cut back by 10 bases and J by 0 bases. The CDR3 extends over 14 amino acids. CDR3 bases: TGTGCCACCAAGCGGGAGAGCTCCTACAATGAGCAGTTCTTC. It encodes CATKRESSYNEQFF.

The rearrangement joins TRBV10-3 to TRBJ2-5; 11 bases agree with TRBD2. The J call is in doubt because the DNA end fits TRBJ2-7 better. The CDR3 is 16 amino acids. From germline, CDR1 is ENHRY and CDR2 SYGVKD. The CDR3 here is CAITDSLAGGLYEQYF. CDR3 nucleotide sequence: TGTGCCATCACCGACTCTCTAGCGGGAGGTCTCTACGAGCAGTACTTC.

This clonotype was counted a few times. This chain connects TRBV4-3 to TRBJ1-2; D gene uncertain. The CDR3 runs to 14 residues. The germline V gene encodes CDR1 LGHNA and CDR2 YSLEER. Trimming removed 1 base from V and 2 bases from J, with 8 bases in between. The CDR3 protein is CASSQAAVNYGYTF. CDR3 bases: TGCGCCAGCAGCCAAGCAGCGGTGAACTATGGCTACACCTTC.

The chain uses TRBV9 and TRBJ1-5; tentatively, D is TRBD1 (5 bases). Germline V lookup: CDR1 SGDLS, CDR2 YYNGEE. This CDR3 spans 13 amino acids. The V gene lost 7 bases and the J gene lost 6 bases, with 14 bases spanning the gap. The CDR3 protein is CASGRGGFQPQHF. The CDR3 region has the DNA TGTGCCAGCGGGAGGGGAGGGTTTCAGCCCCAGCATTTT.

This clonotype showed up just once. CDR3 DNA sequence: TGCGCCAGCAGCTTGAATTATGAGCAGTTCTTC. Amino acids: CASSLNYEQFF. This sequence joins TRBV5-1 and TRBJ2-1; D gene uncertain. The V and J ends lost 1 base and 8 bases respectively, with 4 bases between them. The CDR3 totals 11 residues. Germline V lookup: CDR1 SGHRS, CDR2 YFSETQ.

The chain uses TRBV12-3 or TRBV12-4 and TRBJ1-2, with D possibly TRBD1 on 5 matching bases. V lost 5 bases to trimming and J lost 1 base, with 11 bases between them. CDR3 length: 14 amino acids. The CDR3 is CASSGTDINYGYTF. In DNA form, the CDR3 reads TGTGCCAGCAGTGGGACGGACATTAACTATGGCTACACCTTC.

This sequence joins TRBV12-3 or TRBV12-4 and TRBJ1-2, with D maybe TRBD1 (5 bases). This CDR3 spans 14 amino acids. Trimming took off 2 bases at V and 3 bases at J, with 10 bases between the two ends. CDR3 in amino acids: CASSLLGRDYGYTF. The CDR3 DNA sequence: TGTGCCAGCAGTTTATTGGGACGGGACTATGGCTACACCTTC.

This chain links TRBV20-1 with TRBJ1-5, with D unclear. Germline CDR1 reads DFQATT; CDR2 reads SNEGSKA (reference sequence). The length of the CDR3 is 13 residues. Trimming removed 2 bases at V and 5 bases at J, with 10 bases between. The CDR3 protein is CSARFWADQPQHF. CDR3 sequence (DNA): TGCAGTGCTAGATTCTGGGCCGATCAGCCCCAGCATTTT.

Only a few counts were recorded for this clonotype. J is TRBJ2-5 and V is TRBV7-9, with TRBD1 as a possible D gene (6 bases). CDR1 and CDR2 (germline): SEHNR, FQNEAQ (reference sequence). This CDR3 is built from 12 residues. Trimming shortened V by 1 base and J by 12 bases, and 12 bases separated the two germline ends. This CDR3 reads CASSLETSGEYF. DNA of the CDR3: TGTGCCAGCAGCTTAGAAACGTCAGGGGAGTACTTC.

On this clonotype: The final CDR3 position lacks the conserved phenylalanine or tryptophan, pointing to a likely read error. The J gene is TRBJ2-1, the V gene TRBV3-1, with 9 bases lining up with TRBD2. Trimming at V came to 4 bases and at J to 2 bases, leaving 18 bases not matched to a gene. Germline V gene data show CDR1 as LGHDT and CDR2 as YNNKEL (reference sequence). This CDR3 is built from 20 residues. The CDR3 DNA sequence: TGTGCCAGCAGCCCCTATGCGGCGGGAGGGCTCGGTGGTCCCTACAATGAGCAGTTCTCC. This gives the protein CASSPYAAGGLGGPYNEQFS.

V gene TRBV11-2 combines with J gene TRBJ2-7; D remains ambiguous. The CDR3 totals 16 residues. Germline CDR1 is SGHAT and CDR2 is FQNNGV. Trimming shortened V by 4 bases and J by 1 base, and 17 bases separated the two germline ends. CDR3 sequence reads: CASSSGLLGPSYEQYF. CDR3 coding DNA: TGTGCCAGCAGCTCCGGGCTTTTGGGCCCATCCTACGAGCAGTACTTC.

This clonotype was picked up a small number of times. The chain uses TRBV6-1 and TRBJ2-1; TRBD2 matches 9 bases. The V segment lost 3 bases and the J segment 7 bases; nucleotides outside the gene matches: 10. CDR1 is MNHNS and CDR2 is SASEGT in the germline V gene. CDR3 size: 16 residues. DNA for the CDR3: TGTGCCAGCAGTGACTTCCCGGGACTAGCCGGGAATGAGCAGTTCTTC. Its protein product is CASSDFPGLAGNEQFF.

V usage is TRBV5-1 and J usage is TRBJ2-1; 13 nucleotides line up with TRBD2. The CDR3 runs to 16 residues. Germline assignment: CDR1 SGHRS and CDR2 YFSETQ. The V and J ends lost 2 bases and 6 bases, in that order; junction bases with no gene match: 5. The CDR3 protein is CASSFQTSGRVNEQFF. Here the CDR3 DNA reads TGCGCCAGCAGCTTCCAAACTAGCGGGAGGGTCAATGAGCAGTTCTTC. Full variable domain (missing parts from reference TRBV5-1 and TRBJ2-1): KAGVTQTPRYLIKTRGQQVTLSCSPISGHRSVSWYQQTPGQGLQFLFEYFSETQRNKGNFPGRFSGRQFSNSRSEMNVSTLELGDSALYLCASSFQTSGRVNEQFFGPGTRLTVL.

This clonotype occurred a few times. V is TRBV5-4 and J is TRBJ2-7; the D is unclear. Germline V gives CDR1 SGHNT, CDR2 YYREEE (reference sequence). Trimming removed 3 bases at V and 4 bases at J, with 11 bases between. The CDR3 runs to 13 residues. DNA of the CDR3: TGTGCCAGCAGCTCCACGTTCCCTTACGAGCAGTACTTC. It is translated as CASSSTFPYEQYF. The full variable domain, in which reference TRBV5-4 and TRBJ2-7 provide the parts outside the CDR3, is ETGVTQSPTHLIKTRGQQVTLRCSSQSGHNTVSWYQQALGQGPQFIFQYYREEENGRGNFPPRFSGLQFPNYSSELNVNALELDDSALYLCASSSTFPYEQYFGPGTRLTVT.

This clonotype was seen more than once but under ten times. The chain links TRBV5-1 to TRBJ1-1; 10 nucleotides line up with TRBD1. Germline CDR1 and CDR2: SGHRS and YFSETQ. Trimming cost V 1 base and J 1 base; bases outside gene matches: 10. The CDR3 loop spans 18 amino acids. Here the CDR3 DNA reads TGCGCCAGCAGCTTGTTACGACAGGGGGCGAATAAGAACACTGAAGCTTTCTTT. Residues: CASSLLRQGANKNTEAFF.

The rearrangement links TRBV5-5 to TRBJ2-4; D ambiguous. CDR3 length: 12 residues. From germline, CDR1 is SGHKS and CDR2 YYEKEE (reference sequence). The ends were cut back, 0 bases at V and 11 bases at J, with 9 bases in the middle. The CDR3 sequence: CASSLEGRFQYF. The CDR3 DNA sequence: TGTGCCAGCAGCTTGGAGGGCAGATTTCAGTACTTC.

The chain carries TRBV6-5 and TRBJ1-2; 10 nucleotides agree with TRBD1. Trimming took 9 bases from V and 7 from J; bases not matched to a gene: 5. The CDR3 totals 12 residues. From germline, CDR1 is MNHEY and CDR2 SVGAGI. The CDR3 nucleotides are TGTGCCAGTGGACAGGGGGGGAGTGGCTACACCTTC. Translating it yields CASGQGGSGYTF.